This T cell receptor beta chain derives from a study of T cell clones after liver transplantation. About the research overall: Pre-transplant mixed lymphocyte reactions yielded third-party-reactive TCRbeta sequences as comparators for graft-donor-reactive sequences. Three of the eight recipients were HCV-positive; the rest had non-autoimmune, non-viral transplant indications.

The table came from immunoSEQ multiplex PCR; TCRdb's copy has only in-frame clones and leaves some out. The sample includes approximately 100,000 clones, about 88% of them seen just once. Unstimulated PBMCs were sorted into CD3+CD4+ and CD3+CD8+ populations. This TCR derives from a human patient who received a liver transplant. The T cells may partly be graft donor cells. The material was CD4+ T cells from blood, obtained around 44 months after liver transplant.

Written as DNA, the CDR3 is TGTGCCAGCAGCCCCTTGGGCAGGGAAGACTATGGCTACACCTTC. Its translation: CASSPLGREDYGYTF. The J gene is TRBJ1-2, the V gene TRBV7-8; D may be TRBD1 (5 bases). Deletions cut 5 bases from V and 3 bases from J, with 16 bases between. The germline CDR1 and CDR2 sequences are SGHVS and FQNEAQ. The CDR3 length is 15 residues.